Each of the 2 T cell receptor beta chains below was sequenced from the same sample in a study of T cell changes during pregnancy in multiple sclerosis. Measured with immunoSEQ multiplex PCR; TCRdb has only the in-frame clones, and not every one. The table shows 43,000 or so clones, with approximately 91% occurring only once. Sequenced sample: PBMCs (not recorded whether the cells were cultured). Receptors originate from a female donor with multiple sclerosis, enrolled in a pregnancy study.

The genes are TRBV7-9 and TRBJ2-1, with 12 bases fitting TRBD2. The CDR3 runs to 17 residues. Trimming cost V 4 bases and J 1 base; bases outside gene matches: 5. CDR1 is SEHNR and CDR2 is FQNEAQ in the germline V gene (reference sequence). As DNA, the CDR3 is TGTGCCAGCAGCTCAATCACTAGCGGGAGGTCCTACAATGAGCAGTTCTTC. It specifies CASSSITSGRSYNEQFF. Based on the CDR3 plus reference TRBV7-9 and TRBJ2-1, the full variable domain is DTGVSQNPRHKITKRGQNVTFRCDPISEHNRLYWYRQTLGQGPEFLTYFQNEAQLEKSRLLSDRFSAERPKGSFSTLEIQRTEQGDSAMYLCASSSITSGRSYNEQFFGPGTRLTVL.

The chain joins TRBV5-1 to TRBJ2-1, with D possibly being TRBD2 (5 bases). Germline CDR1 reads SGHRS; CDR2 reads YFSETQ. V shed 4 bases and J shed 5 bases, with 16 bases lying between them. CDR3 length equals 15 residues. This chain's CDR3 is CASSLDDYYHNEQFF. The CDR3 nucleotides are TGCGCCAGCAGCCTAGACGACTATTACCACAATGAGCAGTTCTTC.